This T cell receptor beta chain was identified during a study of T cells after yellow fever vaccination. This clonotype was observed a few times. The CDR3 covers 13 residues. Germline V gives CDR1 SGHTA, CDR2 FQGTGA. Trimming removed 3 bases at V and 1 base at J, with 6 bases between. By 5'RACE template switching, TCR cDNA was produced, with a universal primer site and UMIs added in the process. TCRdb redid the calling of the 5' RACE reads with MiXCR, one entry per CDR3 protein. The data contain 310,000 or so distinct CDR3 sequences, roughly 6.8% of them singletons. The sample was PBMCs, taken roughly 47 days after the first yellow fever vaccination. The V gene is TRBV7-3, the J gene TRBJ2-5, with D unresolved. The sequence came from a man in his late teens or twenties who received the YFV17D yellow fever vaccine. In DNA, the CDR3 is TGTGCCAGCAGCTTCCGGGCCCAAGAGACCCAGTACTTC. Translating gives CASSFRAQETQYF.